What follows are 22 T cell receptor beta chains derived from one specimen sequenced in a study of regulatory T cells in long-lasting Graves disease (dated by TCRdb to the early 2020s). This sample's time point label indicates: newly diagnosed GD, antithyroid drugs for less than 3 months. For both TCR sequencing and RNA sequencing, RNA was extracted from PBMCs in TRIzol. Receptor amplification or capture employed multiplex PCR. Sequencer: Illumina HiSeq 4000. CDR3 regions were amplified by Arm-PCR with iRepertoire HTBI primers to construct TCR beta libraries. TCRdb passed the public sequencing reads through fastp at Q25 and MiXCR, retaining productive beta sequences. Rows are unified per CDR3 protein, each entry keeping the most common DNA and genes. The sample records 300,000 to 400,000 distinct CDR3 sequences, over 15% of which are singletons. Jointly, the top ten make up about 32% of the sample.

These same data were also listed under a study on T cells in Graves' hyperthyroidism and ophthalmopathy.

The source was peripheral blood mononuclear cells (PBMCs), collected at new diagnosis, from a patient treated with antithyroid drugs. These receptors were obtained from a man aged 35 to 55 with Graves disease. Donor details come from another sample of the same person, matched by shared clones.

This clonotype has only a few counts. The CDR3 sequence: CASSQGDTVPNNEQFF. CDR3 nucleotides: TGTGCCAGCAGCCAAGGGGACACCGTACCGAACAATGAGCAGTTCTTC. This chain links TRBV4-2 with TRBJ2-1, with D perhaps matching TRBD1 (6 bases). Germline CDR1 reads LGHNA; CDR2 reads YNFKEQ. The CDR3 covers 16 residues. The V end lost 1 base, the J end lost 5 bases, and 15 bases lay between the germline ends.

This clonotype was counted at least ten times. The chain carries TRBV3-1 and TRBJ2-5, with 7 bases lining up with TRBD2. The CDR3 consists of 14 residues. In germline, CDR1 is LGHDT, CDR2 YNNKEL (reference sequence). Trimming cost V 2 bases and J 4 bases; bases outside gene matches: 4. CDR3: CASSQRASGETQYF. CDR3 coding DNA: TGTGCCAGCAGCCAACGCGCTAGCGGAGAGACCCAGTACTTC.

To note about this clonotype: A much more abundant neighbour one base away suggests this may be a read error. CDR3 protein: CASGIRDSSYEQYF. The CDR3 DNA reads as TGTGCCAGTGGTATACGGGACAGTTCCTACGAGCAGTACTTC. The chain employs TRBV19 and TRBJ2-7; TRBD1 matches at 7 bases. Germline V gene sequence: CDR1 LNHDA, CDR2 SQIVND (reference sequence). The CDR3 is 14 amino acids.

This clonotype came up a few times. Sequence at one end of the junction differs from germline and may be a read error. This chain's CDR3 is CASSLEVGDTQYF. The CDR3 DNA is TGTGCTAGCAGCTTAGAGGTAGGGGATACGCAGTATTTT. The chain couples TRBV7-7 to TRBJ2-3; D uncertain. The CDR3 sequence is 13 residues long. The germline V gene encodes CDR1 SSHAT and CDR2 FNYEAQ (reference sequence).

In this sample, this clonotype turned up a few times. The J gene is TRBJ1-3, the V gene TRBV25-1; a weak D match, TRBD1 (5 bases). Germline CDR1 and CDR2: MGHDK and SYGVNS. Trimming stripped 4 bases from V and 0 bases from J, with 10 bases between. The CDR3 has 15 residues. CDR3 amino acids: CASSGTGYSGNTIYF. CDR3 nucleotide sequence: TGTGCCAGCAGTGGTACAGGCTACTCTGGAAACACCATATATTTT. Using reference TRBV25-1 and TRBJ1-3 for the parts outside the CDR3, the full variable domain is EADIYQTPRYLVIGTGKKITLECSQTMGHDKMYWYQQDPGMELHLIHYSYGVNSTEKGDLSSESTVSRIRTEHFPLTLESARPSHTSQYLCASSGTGYSGNTIYFGEGSWLTVV.

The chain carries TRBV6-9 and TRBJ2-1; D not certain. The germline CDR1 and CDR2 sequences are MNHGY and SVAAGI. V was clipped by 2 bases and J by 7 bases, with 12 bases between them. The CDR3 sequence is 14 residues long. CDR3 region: CASSYAWVRNEQFF. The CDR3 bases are TGTGCCAGCAGTTATGCATGGGTAAGAAATGAGCAGTTCTTC.

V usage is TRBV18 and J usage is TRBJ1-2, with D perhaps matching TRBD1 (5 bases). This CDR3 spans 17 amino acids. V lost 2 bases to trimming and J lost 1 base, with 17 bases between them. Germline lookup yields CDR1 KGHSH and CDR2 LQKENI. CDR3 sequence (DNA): TGTGCCAGCTCACCATTAGGTACAGGCATCTTTAACTATGGCTACACCTTC. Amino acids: CASSPLGTGIFNYGYTF.

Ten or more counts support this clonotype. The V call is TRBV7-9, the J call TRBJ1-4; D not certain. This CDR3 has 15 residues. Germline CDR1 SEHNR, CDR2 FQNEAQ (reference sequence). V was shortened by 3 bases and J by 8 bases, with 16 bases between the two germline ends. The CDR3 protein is CASSLVGGRGEKLFF. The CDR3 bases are TGTGCCAGCAGCTTGGTTGGCGGGCGAGGCGAAAAACTGTTTTTT.

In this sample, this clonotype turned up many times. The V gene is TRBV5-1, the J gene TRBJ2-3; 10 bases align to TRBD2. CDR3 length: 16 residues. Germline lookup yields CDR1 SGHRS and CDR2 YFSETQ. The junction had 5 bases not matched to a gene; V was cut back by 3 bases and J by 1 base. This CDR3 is CASSSNLAGGTDTQYF. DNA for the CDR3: TGCGCCAGCAGCTCGAATCTAGCGGGGGGCACAGATACGCAGTATTTT.

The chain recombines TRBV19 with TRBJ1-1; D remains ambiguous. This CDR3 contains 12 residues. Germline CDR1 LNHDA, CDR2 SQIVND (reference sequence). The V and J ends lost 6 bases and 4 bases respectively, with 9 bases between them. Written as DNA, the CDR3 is TGTGCCAGTAGCGTGGGGTTCACTGAAGCTTTCTTT. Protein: CASSVGFTEAFF.

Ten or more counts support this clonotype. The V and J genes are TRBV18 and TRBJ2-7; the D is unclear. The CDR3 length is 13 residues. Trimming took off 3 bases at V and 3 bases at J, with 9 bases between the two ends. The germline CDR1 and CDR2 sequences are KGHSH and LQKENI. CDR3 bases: TGTGCCAGCTCACCTCATACCAACTACGAGCAGTACTTC. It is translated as CASSPHTNYEQYF.

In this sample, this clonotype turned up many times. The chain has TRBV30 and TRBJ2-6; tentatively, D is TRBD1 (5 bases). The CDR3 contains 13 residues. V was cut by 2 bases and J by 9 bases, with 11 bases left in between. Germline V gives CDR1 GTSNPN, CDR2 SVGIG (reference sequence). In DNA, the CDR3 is TGTGCCTGGAGTAGGGGCTCCCTCAACGTCCTGACTTTC. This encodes CAWSRGSLNVLTF.

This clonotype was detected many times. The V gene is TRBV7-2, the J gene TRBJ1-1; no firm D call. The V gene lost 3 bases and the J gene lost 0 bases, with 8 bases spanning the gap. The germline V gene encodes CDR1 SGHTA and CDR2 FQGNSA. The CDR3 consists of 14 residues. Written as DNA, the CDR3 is TGTGCCAGCAGCTTCGCGGCTCTGAACACTGAAGCTTTCTTT. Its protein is CASSFAALNTEAFF.

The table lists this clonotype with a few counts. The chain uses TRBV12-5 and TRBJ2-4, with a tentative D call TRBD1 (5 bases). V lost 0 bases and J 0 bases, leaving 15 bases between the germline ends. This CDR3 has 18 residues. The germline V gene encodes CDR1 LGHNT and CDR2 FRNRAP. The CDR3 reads CASGLVRKGLLAKNIQYF. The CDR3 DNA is TGTGCTAGTGGTTTGGTACGGAAGGGGCTACTAGCCAAAAACATTCAGTACTTC.

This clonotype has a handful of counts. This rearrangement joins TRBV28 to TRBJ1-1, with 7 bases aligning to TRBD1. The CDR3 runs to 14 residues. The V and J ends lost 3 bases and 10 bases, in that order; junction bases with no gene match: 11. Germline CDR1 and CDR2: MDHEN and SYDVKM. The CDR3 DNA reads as TGTGCCAGCAGTTTGACGGGGGACAGCTCAGGAGCTTTCTTT. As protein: CASSLTGDSSGAFF.

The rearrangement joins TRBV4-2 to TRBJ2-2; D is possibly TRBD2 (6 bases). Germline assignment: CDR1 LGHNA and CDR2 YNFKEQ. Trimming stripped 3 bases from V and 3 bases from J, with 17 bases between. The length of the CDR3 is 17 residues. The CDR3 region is CASSHERSGLDTGELFF. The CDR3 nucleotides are TGTGCCAGCAGCCACGAAAGATCGGGACTTGACACCGGGGAGCTGTTTTTT.

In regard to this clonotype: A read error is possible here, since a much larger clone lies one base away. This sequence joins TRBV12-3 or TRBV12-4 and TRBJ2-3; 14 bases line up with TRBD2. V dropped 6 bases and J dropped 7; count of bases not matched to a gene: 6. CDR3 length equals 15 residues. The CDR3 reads CASSGTSGGPYTQYF. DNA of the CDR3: TGTGCCAGCAGCGGGACTAGCGGGGGACCATATACGCAGTATTTT.

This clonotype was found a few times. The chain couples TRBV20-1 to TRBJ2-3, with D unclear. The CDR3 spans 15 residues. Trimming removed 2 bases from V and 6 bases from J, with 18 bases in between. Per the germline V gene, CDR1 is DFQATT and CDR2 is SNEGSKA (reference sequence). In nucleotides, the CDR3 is TGCAGTGCTAGAAGTTGGCAAGGGCGTACGGATACGCAGTATTTT. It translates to CSARSWQGRTDTQYF.

The CDR3: CASSLRGGRQQYF. Written as DNA, the CDR3 is TGTGCCAGCAGCTTACGGGGGGGCCGTCAGCAGTACTTC. The chain couples TRBV7-2 to TRBJ2-7; 8 nucleotides line up with TRBD2. The germline V gene encodes CDR1 SGHTA and CDR2 FQGNSA. The CDR3 loop spans 13 amino acids. The trim removed 2 bases at V and 8 bases at J, leaving 5 bases unmatched.

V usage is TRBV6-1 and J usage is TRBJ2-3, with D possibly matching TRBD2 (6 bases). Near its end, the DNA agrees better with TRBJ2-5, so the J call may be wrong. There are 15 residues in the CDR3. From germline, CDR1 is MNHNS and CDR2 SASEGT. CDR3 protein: CASSLVFGGGETQYF. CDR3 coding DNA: TGTGCCAGCAGCCTAGTCTTTGGAGGAGGGGAGACCCAGTACTTC.

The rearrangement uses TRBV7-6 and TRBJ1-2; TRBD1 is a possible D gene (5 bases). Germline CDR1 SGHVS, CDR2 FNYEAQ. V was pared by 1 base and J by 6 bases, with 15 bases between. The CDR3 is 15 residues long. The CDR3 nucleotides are TGTGCCAGCAGCTTAGTGCAGGGAGGTGGCCATGGCTACACCTTC. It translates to CASSLVQGGGHGYTF.

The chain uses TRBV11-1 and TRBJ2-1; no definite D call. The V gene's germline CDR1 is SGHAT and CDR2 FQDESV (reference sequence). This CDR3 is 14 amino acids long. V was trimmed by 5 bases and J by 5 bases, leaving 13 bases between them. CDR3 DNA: TGTGCCAGCAGCCAATTTGAAGGGAACAATGAGCAGTTCTTC. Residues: CASSQFEGNNEQFF.